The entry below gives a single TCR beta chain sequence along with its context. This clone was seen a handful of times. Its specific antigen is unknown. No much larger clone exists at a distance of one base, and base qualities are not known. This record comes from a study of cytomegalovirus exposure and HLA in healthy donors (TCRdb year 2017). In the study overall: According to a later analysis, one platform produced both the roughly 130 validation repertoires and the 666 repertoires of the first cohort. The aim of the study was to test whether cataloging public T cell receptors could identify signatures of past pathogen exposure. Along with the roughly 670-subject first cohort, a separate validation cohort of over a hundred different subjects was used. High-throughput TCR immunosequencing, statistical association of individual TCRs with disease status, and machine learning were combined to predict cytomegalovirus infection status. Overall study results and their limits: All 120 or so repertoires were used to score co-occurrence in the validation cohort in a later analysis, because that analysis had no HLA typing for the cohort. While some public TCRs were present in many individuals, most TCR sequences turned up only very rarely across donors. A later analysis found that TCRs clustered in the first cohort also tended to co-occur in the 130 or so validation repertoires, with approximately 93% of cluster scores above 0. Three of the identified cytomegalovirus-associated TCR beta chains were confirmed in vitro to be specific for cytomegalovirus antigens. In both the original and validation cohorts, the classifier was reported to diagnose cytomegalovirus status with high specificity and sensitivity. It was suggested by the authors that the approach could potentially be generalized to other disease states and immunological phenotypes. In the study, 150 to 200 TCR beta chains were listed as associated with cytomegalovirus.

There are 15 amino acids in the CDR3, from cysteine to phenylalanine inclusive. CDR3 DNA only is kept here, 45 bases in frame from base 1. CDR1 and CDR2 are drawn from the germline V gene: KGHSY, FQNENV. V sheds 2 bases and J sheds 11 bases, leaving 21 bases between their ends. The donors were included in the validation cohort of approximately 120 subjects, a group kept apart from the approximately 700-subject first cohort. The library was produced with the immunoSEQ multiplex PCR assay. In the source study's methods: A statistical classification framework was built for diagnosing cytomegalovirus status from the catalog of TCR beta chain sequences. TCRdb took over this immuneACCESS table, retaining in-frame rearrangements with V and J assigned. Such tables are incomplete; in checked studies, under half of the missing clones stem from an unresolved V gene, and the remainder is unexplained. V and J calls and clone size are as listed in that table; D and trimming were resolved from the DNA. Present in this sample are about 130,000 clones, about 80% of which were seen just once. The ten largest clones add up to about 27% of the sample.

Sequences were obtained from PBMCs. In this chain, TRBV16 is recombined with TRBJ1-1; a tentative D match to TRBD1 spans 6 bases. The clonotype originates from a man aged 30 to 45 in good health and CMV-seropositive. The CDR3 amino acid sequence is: CASSQEGGDKVRAFF. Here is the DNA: TGTGCCAGCAGCCAAGAAGGGGGGGATAAGGTACGGGCTTTCTTT.